These 20 T cell receptor beta chains share one sample of origin, sequenced in a study of shared clonotypes between healthy human individuals. The naive CD8 fraction comprised CD45RO-negative cells positively selected for CCR7 and excluded terminally differentiated effector memory CD45RA+ cells. Only in-frame clones appear in the TCRdb table, and some are missing; sequencing was by immunoSEQ multiplex PCR. Of about 680,000 clones in the sample, around 90% are singletons; the top ten hold more than 20%. Sequencing was performed on naive CD8+ T cells sorted from blood. These TCRs come from a young man in good health.

The genes are TRBV4-3 and TRBJ2-2; the match to TRBD1 covers 11 bases. Germline values: CDR1 LGHNA, CDR2 YSLEER. The CDR3 runs to 15 residues. V shed 2 bases and J 5 bases; nucleotides not matched to a gene: 1. In DNA form, the CDR3 reads TGCGCCAGCAGCCAATGGGACAGGGGGACCGGGGAGCTGTTTTTT. It specifies CASSQWDRGTGELFF.

CDR3 protein: CAISLDSNEKLFF. For the CDR3, the DNA is TGTGCCATCAGTCTCGACAGTAATGAAAAACTGTTTTTT. The genes are TRBV10-3 and TRBJ1-4; D is possibly TRBD1 (5 bases). The CDR3 is 13 amino acids. Trimming left V 5 bases short and J 4 bases short, with 8 bases between. Germline CDR1 ENHRY, CDR2 SYGVKD.

The chain employs TRBV7-9 and TRBJ2-3; maybe TRBD1 (5 bases). Between the trimmed V and J ends, which lost 3 bases and 0 bases, there was a span of 10 bases. Germline-derived CDR1 and CDR2 are SEHNR and FQNEAQ (reference sequence). The CDR3 spans 15 residues. The DNA of the CDR3 is TGTGCCAGCAGCTTTAGGTCAGGGAGCACAGATACGCAGTATTTT. Protein sequence: CASSFRSGSTDTQYF.

V gene TRBV27 combines with J gene TRBJ2-3; D may be TRBD2 (6 bases). The V and J ends lost 8 bases and 4 bases respectively, with 22 bases between them. The germline V gene has CDR1 MNHEY and CDR2 SMNVEV (reference sequence). This CDR3 has 16 residues. CDR3: CASGRRAGPAADTQYF. In DNA form, the CDR3 reads TGTGCCAGCGGACGTAGGGCGGGACCGGCTGCAGATACGCAGTATTTT.

The chain couples TRBV19 to TRBJ2-1; TRBD1 agrees at 8 bases. The CDR3 runs 14 residues. Trimming removed 6 bases from V and 2 bases from J; junction bases left unmatched: 3. Germline CDR1 LNHDA, CDR2 SQIVND (reference sequence). As DNA, the CDR3 is TGTGCCAGTAGAGGGACAGGACCCTACAATGAGCAGTTCTTC. Its protein product is CASRGTGPYNEQFF.

The V gene is TRBV10-1, the J gene TRBJ2-7; D unclear. The CDR3 is 9 residues long. The V gene's germline CDR1 is WNHNN and CDR2 SYGVQD (reference sequence). Trimming took 5 bases from V and 8 from J, leaving 4 bases between them. This chain's CDR3 is CASSIKQYF. The CDR3 DNA follows: TGCGCCAGCAGTATAAAGCAGTACTTC.

The rearrangement uses TRBV9 and TRBJ2-1; 7 bases align to TRBD1. The junction had 11 bases not matched to a gene; V was cut back by 5 bases and J by 0 bases. The CDR3 is made up of 17 amino acids. Germline CDR1 and CDR2: SGDLS and YYNGEE. The CDR3 DNA reads TGTGCCAGCAGTGAAAACCTACAGGGGAGCTCCTACAATGAGCAGTTCTTC. Its protein product is CASSENLQGSSYNEQFF.

The chain recombines TRBV7-9 with TRBJ2-5, with TRBD2 matching over 10 bases. J lost 1 base, V lost 2 bases, and 4 bases had no gene match. The CDR3 has 16 amino acids. Germline V gives CDR1 SEHNR, CDR2 FQNEAQ (reference sequence). This CDR3 is CASSLSGGALQETQYF. The CDR3 nucleotides read TGTGCCAGCAGCTTAAGCGGGGGGGCCCTCCAAGAGACCCAGTACTTC.

The V gene is TRBV18, the J gene TRBJ2-1; no firm D call. CDR3 length equals 13 residues. The germline gives CDR1 KGHSH, CDR2 LQKENI. Between the trimmed V and J ends, which lost 3 bases and 8 bases, there was a span of 11 bases. CDR3 DNA: TGTGCCAGCTCACCCCTGACTTTCGATGAGCAGTTCTTC. This sequence encodes CASSPLTFDEQFF.

With respect to this clone: Different DNA sequences within this sample yield the same CDR3. The rearrangement uses TRBV4-1 and TRBJ2-1; 11 bases match TRBD2. CDR3 length: 15 residues. Trimming took 4 bases from V and 3 from J; bases not matched to a gene: 2. The V gene's germline CDR1 is MGHRA and CDR2 YSYEKL. The CDR3 sequence is CASSPGTSGYNEQFF. The CDR3 bases are TGCGCCAGCAGCCCGGGGACTAGCGGCTACAATGAGCAGTTCTTC.

The chain recombines TRBV28 with TRBJ2-3, with 7 nucleotides matching TRBD2. In germline, CDR1 is MDHEN, CDR2 SYDVKM. The CDR3 runs to 13 residues. Trimming took 2 bases from V and 4 from J; bases not matched to a gene: 0. CDR3 residues: CASSLLAADTQYF. CDR3 nucleotide sequence: TGTGCCAGCAGTTTACTAGCGGCAGATACGCAGTATTTT.

The chain uses TRBV9 and TRBJ2-1; D is perhaps TRBD2 (6 bases). The V gene lost 0 bases and the J gene lost 2 bases, with 9 bases spanning the gap. The CDR3 extends over 15 amino acids. Germline values: CDR1 SGDLS, CDR2 YYNGEE. The CDR3 region is CASSVGGDPYNEQFF. The CDR3 DNA reads as TGTGCCAGCAGCGTAGGGGGGGACCCCTACAATGAGCAGTTCTTC.

About this clone itself: The identical CDR3 is also encoded by other nucleotide sequences in the sample. V gene TRBV7-9 combines with J gene TRBJ2-1; 8 positions match TRBD1. From germline, CDR1 is SEHNR and CDR2 FQNEAQ (reference sequence). The CDR3 sequence is 15 residues long. Unmatched junction bases numbered 4, after V lost 5 bases and J lost 1 base. Written as DNA, the CDR3 is TGTGCCAGCAGCCTCGGACAGGGATCCTACAATGAGCAGTTCTTC. It translates to CASSLGQGSYNEQFF.

This chain uses TRBV5-4 with TRBJ1-1; D is unresolved. Germline values: CDR1 SGHNT, CDR2 YYREEE (reference sequence). Trimming pared 4 bases from V and 3 bases from J, leaving 13 bases between. CDR3 size: 14 residues. The CDR3 here is CASSEGPVDTEAFF. CDR3 nucleotides: TGTGCCAGCAGCGAAGGGCCCGTGGACACTGAAGCTTTCTTT.

The chain employs TRBV9 and TRBJ1-1, with 7 bases fitting TRBD1. This CDR3 contains 16 residues. V was pared by 5 bases and J by 2 bases, with 12 bases of the junction left unmatched. CDR1 is SGDLS, CDR2 YYNGEE, per germline. Here the CDR3 reads CASSIPAGTANTEAFF. The CDR3 bases are TGTGCCAGCAGTATTCCAGCCGGGACAGCCAACACTGAAGCTTTCTTT.

The V call is TRBV27, the J call TRBJ2-7; 9 bases agree with TRBD1. Losses at the gene ends were 4 bases for V and 3 bases for J; bases not matched to a gene: 10. Germline lookup yields CDR1 MNHEY and CDR2 SMNVEV (reference sequence). There are 16 residues in the CDR3. CDR3 protein: CASSSLTGGSYYEQYF. The CDR3 DNA reads TGTGCCAGCAGTTCACTAACAGGGGGCTCCTACTACGAGCAGTACTTC.

The CDR3 protein is CSVDSMGEQYF. The CDR3, as DNA: TGCAGCGTTGATTCGATGGGGGAGCAGTACTTC. The J gene is TRBJ2-7, the V gene TRBV29-1, with D unresolved. The CDR3 is 11 residues long. Germline CDR1 SQVTM, CDR2 ANQGSEA. The ends were cut back, 3 bases at V and 7 bases at J, with 10 bases in the middle.

This clone was found once. The chain couples TRBV10-3 to TRBJ1-2; D might be TRBD1 (6 bases). CDR1 and CDR2 from the germline V gene are ENHRY and SYGVKD. Trimming removed 2 bases at V and 0 bases at J, with 7 bases between. This CDR3 is 14 amino acids long. The DNA for the CDR3 is TGTGCCATCAGTGAGGGGGGCGCTAACTATGGCTACACCTTC. This encodes CAISEGGANYGYTF.

This clone has a single count. The chain combines TRBV7-8 with TRBJ2-5, with TRBD2 identical over 8 bases. The V segment lost 4 bases and the J segment 2 bases; nucleotides outside the gene matches: 6. Germline-derived CDR1 and CDR2 are SGHVS and FQNEAQ. The CDR3 spans 15 residues. The DNA of the CDR3 is TGTGCCAGCAGCTCCCAATTAGCGGGACAAGAGACCCAGTACTTC. This encodes CASSSQLAGQETQYF. The whole variable domain, remainder taken from reference TRBV7-8 and TRBJ2-5, is GAGVSQSPRYKVAKRGQDVALRCDPISGHVSLFWYQQALGQGPEFLTYFQNEAQLDKSGLPSDRFFAERPEGSVSTLKIQRTQQEDSAVYLCASSSQLAGQETQYFGPGTRLLVL.

This sequence joins TRBV13 and TRBJ2-5; maybe TRBD1 (6 bases). Germline CDR1 and CDR2: PRHDT and FYEKMQ (reference sequence). The CDR3 contains 14 residues. Trimming cost V 0 bases and J 7 bases, with 12 bases left between them. CDR3 in amino acids: CASSLGQGLGTQYF. The CDR3 DNA sequence: TGTGCCAGCAGCTTAGGACAGGGATTGGGGACCCAGTACTTC.